The 24 T cell receptor beta chains below all came from one sample that was sequenced in a study of response to subunit inactivated influenza vaccine. TCRdb processed the RT-PCR reads anew with MiXCR; each CDR3 protein has one entry. The sample records more than 150,000 distinct CDR3 sequences, roughly 8.7% being singletons. The sequencing here drew on non-naive T cells sorted from PBMCs, taken on the day of vaccination. These receptors originate from a man in his fifties or sixties who received an inactivated influenza vaccine.

The chain joins TRBV30 to TRBJ2-7, with D possibly matching TRBD2 (5 bases). V gave up 1 base and J gave up 6 bases, with 10 bases separating them. The CDR3 runs to 12 residues. CDR1 GTSNPN and CDR2 SVGIG come from the germline V gene (reference sequence). The CDR3 DNA reads TGTGCCTGGAGTGCGGGGATTTTCGAGCAGTACTTC. It specifies CAWSAGIFEQYF.

This clonotype was seen at least ten times. This chain links TRBV7-2 with TRBJ2-7; maybe TRBD2 (5 bases). Germline CDR1 is SGHTA and CDR2 is FQGNSA. V gave up 2 bases and J gave up 6 bases, with 11 bases separating them. The CDR3 runs 13 residues. CDR3 coding DNA: TGTGCCAGCAGCTTAACACGGGGTCGCGAGCAGTACTTC. Its protein is CASSLTRGREQYF.

Of note for this clonotype: One junction end disagrees with the germline gene, perhaps due to a read error. This chain links TRBV18 with TRBJ1-1; perhaps TRBD1 as D (6 bases). The CDR3 runs 15 residues. The germline V gene has CDR1 KGHSH and CDR2 LQKENI. CDR3 loop: CATSSSGGAGTEAFF. The CDR3 bases are TGTGCCACCTCATCGTCCGGGGGCGCGGGCACTGAAGCTTTCTTT. The full variable domain, rest sourced from reference TRBV18 and TRBJ1-1, is NAGVMQNPRHLVRRRGQEARLRCSPMKGHSHVYWYRQLPEEGLKFMVYLQKENIIDESGMPKERFSAEFPKEGPSILRIQQVVRGDSAAYFCATSSSGGAGTEAFFGQGTRLTVV.

This clonotype was recorded many times. The J gene is TRBJ2-7, the V gene TRBV20-1; possibly TRBD1 for D (5 bases). CDR3 length equals 13 residues. V lost 3 bases and J lost 3, with 12 bases in between. Germline CDR1 DFQATT, CDR2 SNEGSKA (reference sequence). CDR3 sequence reads: CSASLQGVYEQYF. CDR3 nucleotides: TGCAGTGCTAGTTTGCAGGGTGTCTACGAGCAGTACTTC.

This clonotype was detected many times. The chain employs TRBV7-9 and TRBJ2-1; D gene ambiguous. The CDR3 is 17 amino acids. Germline V CDR1 and CDR2: SEHNR, FQNEAQ (reference sequence). Trimming took 4 bases from V and 11 from J, leaving 27 bases between them. The CDR3 DNA reads as TGTGCCAGCAGCTCTCAAGTCTACAATGGCCCCCCCGTCAAGCAGTTCTTC. Its translation: CASSSQVYNGPPVKQFF.

In its sample, this clonotype was seen a few times. The V and J genes are TRBV20-1 and TRBJ1-2, with D uncertain. This CDR3 comprises 14 residues. Trimming removed 3 bases at V and 5 bases at J, with 16 bases between. Germline loops: CDR1 DFQATT, CDR2 SNEGSKA (reference sequence). CDR3 residues: CSASDEDSGYGYTF. CDR3 in DNA: TGCAGTGCTAGTGATGAGGACTCGGGGTATGGCTACACCTTC.

This chain connects TRBV5-6 to TRBJ2-1, with 9 bases identical to TRBD2. CDR1 and CDR2 (germline): SGHDT, YYEEEE. The CDR3 consists of 16 residues. V was clipped by 0 bases and J by 10 bases; unmatched bases: 11. The CDR3 here is CASSLGIAGARGEQFF. DNA of the CDR3: TGTGCCAGCAGCTTGGGCATAGCGGGGGCCCGGGGGGAGCAGTTCTTC. The entire variable domain, with the rest obtained from reference TRBV5-6 and TRBJ2-1, is as follows: DAGVTQSPTHLIKTRGQQVTLRCSPKSGHDTVSWYQQALGQGPQFIFQYYEEEERQRGNFPDRFSGHQFPNYSSELNVNALLLGDSALYLCASSLGIAGARGEQFFGPGTRLTVL.

The chain uses TRBV5-5 and TRBJ2-2; D uncertain. Trimming took 4 bases from V and 3 from J, leaving 16 bases between them. This CDR3 has 16 residues. Germline CDR1 reads SGHKS; CDR2 reads YYEKEE (reference sequence). The CDR3 reads CASSPSPASYTGELFF. CDR3 nucleotide sequence: TGTGCCAGCAGCCCCTCCCCAGCGAGCTACACCGGGGAGCTGTTTTTT.

This clonotype was seen ten or more times. The V and J genes are TRBV6-2 or TRBV6-3 and TRBJ1-5, with 10 bases aligning to TRBD1. The CDR3 consists of 14 residues. The V gene's germline CDR1 is MNHEY and CDR2 SVGEGT. Trimming cost V 6 bases and J 5 bases; bases outside gene matches: 4. The CDR3 sequence is CASSETGGYQPQHF. CDR3 sequence (DNA): TGTGCCAGCAGCGAGACAGGGGGCTATCAGCCCCAGCATTTT.

The chain combines TRBV28 with TRBJ2-1; the D gene is possibly TRBD2 (7 bases). This CDR3 has 15 residues. Germline lookup yields CDR1 MDHEN and CDR2 SYDVKM. Trimming shortened V by 3 bases and J by 9 bases, and 18 bases separated the two germline ends. Here the CDR3 DNA reads TGTGCCAGCAGTTTGTCGGGGGGCGCCGGGATTGAGCAGTTCTTC. This encodes CASSLSGGAGIEQFF.

This clonotype was counted a few times. This chain joins TRBV5-1 and TRBJ1-2; D gene ambiguous. The V end lost 0 bases, the J end lost 4 bases, and 10 bases lay between the germline ends. The length of the CDR3 is 14 residues. Germline V gene lookup returns CDR1 SGHRS and CDR2 YFSETQ. The chain's CDR3 is CASSLGDGTYGYTF. In DNA, the CDR3 is TGCGCCAGCAGCTTGGGAGACGGTACCTATGGCTACACCTTC.

Details on this clonotype: This may stem from a read error, because a much larger clone lies one nucleotide away. The chain is built from TRBV10-3 and TRBJ2-7; 10 positions agree with TRBD1. Near its end, the DNA agrees better with TRBJ2-1, so the J call may be wrong. The CDR3 is 13 amino acids. Germline V gives CDR1 ENHRY, CDR2 SYGVKD. The chain's CDR3 is CAIKGQGPNEQFF. CDR3 DNA: TGTGCCATCAAGGGACAGGGGCCCAACGAGCAGTTCTTC.

V is TRBV11-2 and J is TRBJ1-6, with D unresolved. The V end was cut by 1 base, the J end by 10 bases, with 11 bases between. The CDR3 is 14 amino acids. The germline V gene has CDR1 SGHAT and CDR2 FQNNGV. CDR3 in amino acids: CASSLGQVGSPLHF. CDR3 coding DNA: TGTGCCAGCAGCTTAGGCCAGGTTGGGTCACCCCTCCACTTT. Based on the CDR3 plus reference TRBV11-2 and TRBJ1-6, the full variable domain is EAGVAQSPRYKIIEKRQSVAFWCNPISGHATLYWYQQILGQGPKLLIQFQNNGVVDDSQLPKDRFSAERLKGVDSTLKIQPAKLEDSAVYLCASSLGQVGSPLHFGNGTRLTVT.

This clonotype appeared many times. The chain carries TRBV6-1 and TRBJ2-7, with 7 bases lining up with TRBD1. V was clipped by 4 bases and J by 5 bases; unmatched bases: 5. The CDR3 spans 13 residues. Germline assignment: CDR1 MNHNS and CDR2 SASEGT. CDR3 amino acids: CASSVGGLNEQYF. The CDR3 DNA sequence: TGTGCCAGCAGTGTAGGGGGCCTTAACGAGCAGTACTTC.

This clonotype showed up many times. This chain joins TRBV6-2 or TRBV6-3 and TRBJ2-2, with a tentative D call TRBD2 (6 bases). Trimming shortened V by 9 bases and J by 7 bases, and 12 bases separated the two germline ends. This CDR3 spans 12 amino acids. Germline V gene lookup returns CDR1 MNHEY and CDR2 SVGEGT. The CDR3 DNA is TGTGCCAGTAAGACTAGTATCGGGGAGCTGTTTTTT. This gives the protein CASKTSIGELFF.

The V gene is TRBV6-2 or TRBV6-3, the J gene TRBJ1-1, with a possible D match to TRBD1 (5 bases). V was pared by 6 bases and J by 3 bases, with 17 bases between. This CDR3 spans 15 amino acids. Germline values: CDR1 MNHEY, CDR2 SVGEGT. The chain's CDR3 is CASSYFSLGHTEAFF. CDR3 nucleotides: TGTGCCAGCAGCTATTTCAGCCTGGGGCACACTGAAGCTTTCTTT.

This clonotype was recorded at least ten times. The J gene is TRBJ2-2, the V gene TRBV11-2, with a tentative D call TRBD2 (5 bases). Trimming cost V 5 bases and J 4 bases, with 17 bases left between them. Germline assignment: CDR1 SGHAT and CDR2 FQNNGV. CDR3 length equals 16 residues. The CDR3 DNA reads as TGTGCCAGCAGCCCAAATCGGGCGGCGGGCACCGGGGAGCTGTTTTTT. Translation gives CASSPNRAAGTGELFF.

This clonotype was counted many times. The rearrangement joins TRBV3-1 to TRBJ2-1, with D unresolved. The CDR3 covers 14 residues. CDR1 is LGHDT, CDR2 YNNKEL, per germline (reference sequence). Trimming removed 2 bases at V and 8 bases at J, with 13 bases between. The CDR3 reads CASSQWERAHEQFF. CDR3 DNA sequence: TGTGCCAGCAGCCAATGGGAAAGGGCACATGAGCAGTTCTTC.

This clonotype appeared many times. The chain has TRBV6-5 and TRBJ1-2; weak D call: TRBD1 (6 bases). Germline CDR1 reads MNHEY; CDR2 reads SVGAGI. The length of the CDR3 is 15 residues. Trimming stripped 2 bases from V and 3 bases from J, with 13 bases between. In DNA, the CDR3 is TGTGCCAGCAGTTACCGCACAGGGAAAGACTATGGCTACACCTTC. Protein product: CASSYRTGKDYGYTF.

This clonotype was found many times. The chain employs TRBV29-1 and TRBJ2-2; TRBD2 is a possible D gene (5 bases). The CDR3 has 12 residues. With 7 bases removed from V and 1 base from J, the gap between germline ends came to 7 bases. Germline loops: CDR1 SQVTM, CDR2 ANQGSEA. The CDR3 DNA is TGCAGCGGCCGGGGGAACACCGGGGAGCTGTTTTTT. Its translation is CSGRGNTGELFF.

J is TRBJ2-2 and V is TRBV4-3; 10 bases map to TRBD2. The CDR3 loop spans 16 amino acids. Germline V gives CDR1 LGHNA, CDR2 YSLEER. The V and J ends lost 1 base and 6 bases, in that order; junction bases with no gene match: 5. In DNA form, the CDR3 reads TGCGCCAGCAGCCAAGGGACTAGCGGCGTGGCCGGGGAGCTGTTTTTT. Its protein product is CASSQGTSGVAGELFF.

This clonotype was seen ten or more times. V usage is TRBV27 and J usage is TRBJ2-3, with TRBD2 matching 10 bases. Germline CDR1 and CDR2: MNHEY and SMNVEV (reference sequence). The ends lost 5 bases at V and 0 bases at J; junction bases unmatched: 8. There are 17 residues in the CDR3. This CDR3 reads CASSRRTSGISTDTQYF. As DNA, the CDR3 is TGTGCCAGCAGTCGACGCACTAGCGGGATTAGCACAGATACGCAGTATTTT.

This sequence joins TRBV7-3 and TRBJ2-5, with 8 bases lining up with TRBD2. Trimming took 0 bases from V and 0 from J; bases not matched to a gene: 0. CDR1 SGHTA and CDR2 FQGTGA come from the germline V gene. This CDR3 has 15 amino acids. The CDR3 reads CASSLTSGDQETQYF. In nucleotides, the CDR3 is TGTGCCAGCAGCTTAACTAGCGGGGACCAAGAGACCCAGTACTTC.

The J gene is TRBJ1-1, the V gene TRBV29-1; perhaps TRBD1 as D (5 bases). Germline CDR1 reads SQVTM; CDR2 reads ANQGSEA. The CDR3 length is 12 residues. Trimming pared 3 bases from V and 0 bases from J, leaving 5 bases between. This CDR3 is CSVDRVNTEAFF. The CDR3 DNA reads as TGCAGCGTTGACAGGGTGAACACTGAAGCTTTCTTT. The full variable domain, rest sourced from reference TRBV29-1 and TRBJ1-1, is SAVISQKPSRDICQRGTSLTIQCQVDSQVTMMFWYRQQPGQSLTLIATANQGSEATYESGFVIDKFPISRPNLTFSTLTVSNMSPEDSSIYLCSVDRVNTEAFFGQGTRLTVV.